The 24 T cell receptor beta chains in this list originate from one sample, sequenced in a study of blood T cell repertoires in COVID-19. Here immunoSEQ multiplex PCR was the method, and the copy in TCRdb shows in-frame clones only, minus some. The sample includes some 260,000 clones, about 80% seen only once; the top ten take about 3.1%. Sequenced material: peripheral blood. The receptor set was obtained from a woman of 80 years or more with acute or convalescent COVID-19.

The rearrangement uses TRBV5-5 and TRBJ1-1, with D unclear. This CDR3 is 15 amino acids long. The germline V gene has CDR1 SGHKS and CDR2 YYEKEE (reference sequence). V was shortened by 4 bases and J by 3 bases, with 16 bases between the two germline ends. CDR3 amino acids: CASSLSPGWDTEAFF. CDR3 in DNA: TGTGCCAGCAGCCTCAGTCCGGGTTGGGACACTGAAGCTTTCTTT.

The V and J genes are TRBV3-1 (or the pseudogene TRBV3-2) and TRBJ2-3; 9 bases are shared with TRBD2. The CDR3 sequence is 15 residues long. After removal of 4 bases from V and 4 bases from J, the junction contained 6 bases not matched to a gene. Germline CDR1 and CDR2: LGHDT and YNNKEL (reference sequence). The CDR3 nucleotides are TGTGCCAGCAGCCGGCGGGAGGGCCCGGCAGATACGCAGTATTTT. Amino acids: CASSRREGPADTQYF.

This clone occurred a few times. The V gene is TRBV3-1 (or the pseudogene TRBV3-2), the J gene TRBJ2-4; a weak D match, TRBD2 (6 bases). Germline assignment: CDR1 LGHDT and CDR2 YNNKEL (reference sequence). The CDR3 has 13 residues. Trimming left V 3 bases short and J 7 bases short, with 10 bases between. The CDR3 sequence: CASSHSAGNIQYF. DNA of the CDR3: TGTGCCAGCAGCCATAGCGCGGGGAACATTCAGTACTTC.

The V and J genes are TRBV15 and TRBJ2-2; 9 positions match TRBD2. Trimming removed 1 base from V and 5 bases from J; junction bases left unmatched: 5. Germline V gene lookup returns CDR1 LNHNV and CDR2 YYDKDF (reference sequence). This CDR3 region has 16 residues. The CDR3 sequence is CATSRVSGRYTGELFF. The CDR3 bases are TGTGCCACCAGCAGAGTTAGCGGGAGATATACCGGGGAGCTGTTTTTT.

This chain's CDR3 is CASSGTGLSNEQFF. The DNA for the CDR3 is TGCGCCAGCAGCGGGACAGGACTGTCCAATGAGCAGTTCTTC. V is TRBV5-1 and J is TRBJ2-1; 8 bases map to TRBD1. CDR3 size: 14 residues. Looked up from germline, CDR1 is SGHRS and CDR2 is YFSETQ. V dropped 4 bases and J dropped 6; count of bases not matched to a gene: 6.

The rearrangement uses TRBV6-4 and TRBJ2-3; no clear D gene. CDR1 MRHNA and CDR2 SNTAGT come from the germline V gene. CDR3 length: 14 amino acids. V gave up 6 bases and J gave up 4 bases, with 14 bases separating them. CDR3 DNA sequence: TGTGCCAGCAGACAGTCCTCGGCCGCAGATACGCAGTATTTT. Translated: CASRQSSAADTQYF.

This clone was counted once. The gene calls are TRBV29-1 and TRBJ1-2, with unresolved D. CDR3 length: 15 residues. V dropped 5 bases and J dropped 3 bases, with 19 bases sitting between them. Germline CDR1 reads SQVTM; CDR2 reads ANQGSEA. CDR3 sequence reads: CSVKSPGPRDYGYTF. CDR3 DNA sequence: TGCAGCGTTAAATCCCCGGGCCCGAGGGACTATGGCTACACCTTC.

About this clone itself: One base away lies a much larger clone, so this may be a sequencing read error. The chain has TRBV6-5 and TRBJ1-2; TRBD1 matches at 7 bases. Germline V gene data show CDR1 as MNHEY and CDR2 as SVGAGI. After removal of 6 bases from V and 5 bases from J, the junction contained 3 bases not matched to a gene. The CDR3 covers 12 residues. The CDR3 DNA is TGTGCCAGCAGCCCGACAGGGTATGGCTACACCTTC. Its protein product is CASSPTGYGYTF.

CDR3 amino acids: CASSSGQGAHQPQHF. The CDR3 DNA sequence: TGTGCCAGTAGTAGTGGACAGGGGGCCCATCAGCCCCAGCATTTT. V usage is TRBV19 and J usage is TRBJ1-5; 11 nucleotides agree with TRBD1. Germline V CDR1 and CDR2: LNHDA, SQIVND (reference sequence). This CDR3 contains 15 residues. J was trimmed by 5 bases and V by 4 bases; bases with no gene match: 4.

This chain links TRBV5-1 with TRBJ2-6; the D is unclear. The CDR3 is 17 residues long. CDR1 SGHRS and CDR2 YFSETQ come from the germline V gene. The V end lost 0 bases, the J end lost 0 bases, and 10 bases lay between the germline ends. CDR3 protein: CASSLGSGLSGANVLTF. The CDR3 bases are TGCGCCAGCAGCTTGGGATCAGGCCTCTCTGGGGCCAACGTCCTGACTTTC.

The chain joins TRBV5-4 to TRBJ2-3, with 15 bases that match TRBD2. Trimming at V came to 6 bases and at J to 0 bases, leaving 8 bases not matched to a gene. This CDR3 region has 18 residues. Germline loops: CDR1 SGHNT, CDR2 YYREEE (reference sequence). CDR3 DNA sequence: TGTGCCAGCACCTCCGGGACTAGCGGGAGGCCCAGCACAGATACGCAGTATTTT. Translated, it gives CASTSGTSGRPSTDTQYF.

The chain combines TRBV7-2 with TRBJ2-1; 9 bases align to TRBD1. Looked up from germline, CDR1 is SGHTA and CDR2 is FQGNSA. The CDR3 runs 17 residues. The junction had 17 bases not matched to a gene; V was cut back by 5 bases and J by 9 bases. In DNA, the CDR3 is TGTGCCAGCAGCCGGTTAAAAACGGGACAGGGACTAAGTGAGCAGTTCTTC. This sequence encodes CASSRLKTGQGLSEQFF. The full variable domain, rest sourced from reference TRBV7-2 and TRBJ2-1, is GAGVSQSPSNKVTEKGKDVELRCDPISGHTALYWYRQSLGQGLEFLIYFQGNSAPDKSGLPSDRFSAERTGGSVSTLTIQRTQQEDSAVYLCASSRLKTGQGLSEQFFGPGTRLTVL.

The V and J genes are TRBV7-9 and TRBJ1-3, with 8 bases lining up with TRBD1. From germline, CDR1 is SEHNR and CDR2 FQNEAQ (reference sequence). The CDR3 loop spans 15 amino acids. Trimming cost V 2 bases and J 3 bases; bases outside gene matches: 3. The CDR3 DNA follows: TGTGCCAGCAGCTTACAGGGGGCTATTGGAAACACCATATATTTT. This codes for CASSLQGAIGNTIYF.

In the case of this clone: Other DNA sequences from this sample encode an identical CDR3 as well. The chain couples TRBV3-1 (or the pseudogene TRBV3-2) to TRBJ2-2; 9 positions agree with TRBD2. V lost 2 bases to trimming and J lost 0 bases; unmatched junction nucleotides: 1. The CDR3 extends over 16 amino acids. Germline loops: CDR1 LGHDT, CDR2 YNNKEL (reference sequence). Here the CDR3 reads CASSQPSGTNTGELFF. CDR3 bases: TGTGCCAGCAGCCAACCTAGCGGGACGAACACCGGGGAGCTGTTTTTT.

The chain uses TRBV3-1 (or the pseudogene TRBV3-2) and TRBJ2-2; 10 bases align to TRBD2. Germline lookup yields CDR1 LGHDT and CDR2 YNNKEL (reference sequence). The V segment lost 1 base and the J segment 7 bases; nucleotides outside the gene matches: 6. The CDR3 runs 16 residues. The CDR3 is CASSQGTSGKDGELFF. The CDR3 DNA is TGTGCCAGCAGCCAAGGGACTAGCGGAAAGGACGGGGAGCTGTTTTTT.

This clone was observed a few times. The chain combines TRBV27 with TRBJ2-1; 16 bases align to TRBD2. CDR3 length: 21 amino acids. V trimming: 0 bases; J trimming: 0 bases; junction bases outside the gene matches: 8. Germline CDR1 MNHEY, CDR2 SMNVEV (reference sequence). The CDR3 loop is CASSLSPGLAGGGSSYNEQFF. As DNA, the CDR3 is TGTGCCAGCAGTTTATCCCCGGGACTAGCGGGAGGGGGGAGCTCCTACAATGAGCAGTTCTTC.

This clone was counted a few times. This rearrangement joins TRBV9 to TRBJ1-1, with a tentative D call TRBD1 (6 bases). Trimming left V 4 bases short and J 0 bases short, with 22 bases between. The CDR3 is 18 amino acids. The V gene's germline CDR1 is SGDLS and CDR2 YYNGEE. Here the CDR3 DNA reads TGTGCCAGCAGCTTAGGCGAGGGCATAAGGGGGATGAACACTGAAGCTTTCTTT. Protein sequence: CASSLGEGIRGMNTEAFF.

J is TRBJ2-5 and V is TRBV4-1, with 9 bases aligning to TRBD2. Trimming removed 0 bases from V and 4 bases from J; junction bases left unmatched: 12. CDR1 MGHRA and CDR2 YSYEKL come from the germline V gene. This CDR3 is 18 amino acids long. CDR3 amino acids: CASSQDLDSGGGRETQYF. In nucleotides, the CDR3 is TGCGCCAGCAGCCAAGATCTGGATAGCGGGGGTGGTAGAGAGACCCAGTACTTC.

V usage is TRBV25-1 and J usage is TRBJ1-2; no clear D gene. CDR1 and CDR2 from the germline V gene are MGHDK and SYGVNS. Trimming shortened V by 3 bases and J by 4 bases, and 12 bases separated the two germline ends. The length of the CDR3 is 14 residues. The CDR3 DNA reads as TGTGCCAGCAGTGAGCGGATAGAGAGCTATGGCTACACCTTC. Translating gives CASSERIESYGYTF.

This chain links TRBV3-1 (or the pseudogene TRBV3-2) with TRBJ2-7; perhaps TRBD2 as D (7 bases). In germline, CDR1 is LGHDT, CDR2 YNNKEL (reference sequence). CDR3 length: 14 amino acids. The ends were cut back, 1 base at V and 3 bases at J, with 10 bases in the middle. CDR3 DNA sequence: TGTGCCAGCAGCCAAGGGGGAGGGGGCTACGAGCAGTACTTC. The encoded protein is CASSQGGGGYEQYF.

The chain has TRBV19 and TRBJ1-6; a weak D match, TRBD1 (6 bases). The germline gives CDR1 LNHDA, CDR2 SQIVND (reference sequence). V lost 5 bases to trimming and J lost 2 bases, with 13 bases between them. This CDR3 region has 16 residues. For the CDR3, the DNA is TGTGCCAGTAGTGTCACAGGGAGCGCCTATAATTCACCCCTCCACTTT. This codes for CASSVTGSAYNSPLHF.

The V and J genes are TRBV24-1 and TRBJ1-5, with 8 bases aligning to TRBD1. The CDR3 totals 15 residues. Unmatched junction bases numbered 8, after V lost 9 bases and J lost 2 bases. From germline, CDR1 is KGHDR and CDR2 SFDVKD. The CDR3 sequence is CATYSRGPGNQPQHF. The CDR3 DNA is TGTGCCACCTACAGCAGGGGGCCGGGCAATCAGCCCCAGCATTTT.

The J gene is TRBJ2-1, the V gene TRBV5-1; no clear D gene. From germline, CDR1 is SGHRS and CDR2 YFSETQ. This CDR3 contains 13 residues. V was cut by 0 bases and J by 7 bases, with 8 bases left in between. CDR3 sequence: CASSLGGWNEQFF. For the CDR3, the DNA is TGCGCCAGCAGCTTGGGAGGATGGAATGAGCAGTTCTTC.

CDR3: CASSSSVYSGNTIYF. Here the CDR3 DNA reads TGTGCCAGCAGTTCGTCGGTTTACTCTGGAAACACCATATATTTT. J is TRBJ1-3 and V is TRBV6-5; D unclear. The CDR3 spans 15 residues. Trimming left V 4 bases short and J 0 bases short, with 10 bases between. Germline-derived CDR1 and CDR2 are MNHEY and SVGAGI.